Reported below is one TCR beta chain. This clone was seen only a few times. Its antigen has not been determined. No base qualities exist here, and no much larger clone lies one base off it. The CDR3 sequence holds 14 residues, the cysteine and phenylalanine included. Only the CDR3 DNA is retained, 42 bases long and in frame from the first base. Trimming takes 0 bases from V and 4 bases from J, and the germline ends sit 9 bases apart. CDR1 is given as LNHNV and CDR2 as YYDKDF, both from the germline V gene (reference sequence). Donors formed part of the validation cohort, which comprised about 120 subjects and was distinct from the first cohort of several hundred subjects. Library creation used the immunoSEQ multiplex PCR assay. The authors' analysis ran thus. A statistical classification framework was built for diagnosing cytomegalovirus status from the catalog of TCR beta chain sequences. The clones in this table, taken by TCRdb from immuneACCESS, are in-frame only. Not every clone is retained; where verified, under half of the shortfall comes from an unresolved V gene, and the cause of the rest is unknown. V and J calls and clone size come straight from that table; D and trimming were deduced from the DNA. A total of 200,000 to 250,000 clones appear in this sample, approximately 87% of them only once. The leading ten clones occupy roughly 5.5% of the sample.

The data originate from a study of cytomegalovirus exposure and HLA in healthy donors (dated by TCRdb to 2017 to 2019). For the wider study: According to a later analysis, one platform produced both the 120 validation repertoires and the roughly 660 repertoires of the first cohort. The study aimed to test whether signatures of past pathogen exposure could be identified by cataloging public T cell receptors. In addition to the first cohort of roughly 700 subjects, a separate validation cohort of 120 different subjects was used. To predict cytomegalovirus infection status, the study brought together high-throughput TCR immunosequencing, statistical association of individual TCRs with disease status, and machine learning.

Broad study findings and their caveats: Three of the identified cytomegalovirus-associated TCR beta chains were confirmed in vitro to be specific for cytomegalovirus antigens. According to the authors, the approach could potentially be generalized to other disease states and immunological phenotypes. In the study, approximately 160 TCR beta chains were listed as associated with cytomegalovirus. While some public TCRs were present in many individuals, most TCR sequences turned up only very rarely across donors. The classifier was reported to diagnose cytomegalovirus status with high specificity and sensitivity in both the original and validation cohorts. Of the cluster scores, 94% were above 0 in a later analysis, which found that TCRs clustered in the first cohort also tended to co-occur in the 120 or so validation repertoires. A later analysis had no HLA typing for the validation cohort, so co-occurrence there was scored across all 120 or so repertoires.

This TCR was sampled from a woman under 30 in good health and CMV-seronegative. Recombination linked TRBV15 to TRBJ2-5; a tentative D call is TRBD1 (5 bases match). The material sequenced was PBMCs. DNA sequence: TGTGCCACCAGCAGAGACAGGGTCGTAGAGACCCAGTACTTC. Its translation is CATSRDRVVETQYF.